These 20 T cell receptor beta chains were all obtained from the same sample, sequenced in a study of T-cell reconstitution after alpha-beta-depleted transplantation in children. For TCRbeta, the library was prepared with unique molecular identifiers. TCRdb reprocessed the PCR reads via MiXCR and lists one record per CDR3 protein. Among some 200,000 distinct CDR3 sequences listed, about 8.2% were seen once. Specimen: PBMCs, mostly from graft donor cells, collected 360 days after TCRalphabeta/CD19-depleted stem cell transplant. Source of these receptors: a male patient aged 2 to 9 who had a stem cell transplant for acute myeloid leukemia, so the T cells may come from the graft donor.

The V and J genes are TRBV10-3 and TRBJ2-2; no clear D gene. The CDR3 has 17 residues. CDR1 and CDR2 (germline): ENHRY, SYGVKD. V shed 11 bases and J shed 5 bases, with 27 bases lying between them. This CDR3 is CAPPDRTGSLRTGELFF. CDR3 DNA sequence: TGTGCCCCGCCGGACCGTACGGGTTCTCTGAGAACCGGGGAGCTGTTTTTT.

In its sample, this clonotype was seen a few times. The chain carries TRBV3-1 and TRBJ1-4, with D unresolved. Between the trimmed V and J ends, which lost 0 bases and 8 bases, there was a span of 10 bases. CDR1 and CDR2 (germline): LGHDT, YNNKEL (reference sequence). This CDR3 is 14 amino acids long. The CDR3 spells CASSQDWSGEKLFF. The CDR3 coding sequence is TGTGCCAGCAGCCAAGACTGGTCGGGAGAAAAACTGTTTTTT.

This clonotype was counted ten times or more. V and J are TRBV2 and TRBJ1-1; D is ambiguous. The length of the CDR3 is 12 residues. CDR1 is SNHLY and CDR2 is FYNNEI in the germline V gene. The ends were cut back, 6 bases at V and 1 base at J, with 6 bases in the middle. CDR3 coding DNA: TGTGCCAGCAGCCAAAGGAACACTGAAGCTTTCTTT. Amino acids: CASSQRNTEAFF.

There are many counts of this clonotype. This sequence joins TRBV29-1 and TRBJ2-1; D is ambiguous. Germline CDR1 SQVTM, CDR2 ANQGSEA. The CDR3 spans 10 residues. Deletions cut 8 bases from V and 5 bases from J, with 7 bases between. CDR3 nucleotides: TGCAGCAGCGCCGACAATGAGCAGTTCTTC. This gives the protein CSSADNEQFF.

The rearrangement joins TRBV19 to TRBJ1-1; D remains ambiguous. Germline lookup yields CDR1 LNHDA and CDR2 SQIVND (reference sequence). The V end was cut by 5 bases, the J end by 0 bases, with 13 bases between. CDR3 length: 15 amino acids. This CDR3 is CASSSGRRLNTEAFF. In DNA form, the CDR3 reads TGTGCCAGTAGTTCAGGACGTAGGCTGAACACTGAAGCTTTCTTT.

This clonotype was observed a few times. The rearrangement uses TRBV4-3 and TRBJ2-3; 9 nucleotides agree with TRBD2. The CDR3 is 18 amino acids. J lost 0 bases, V lost 2 bases, and 9 bases had no gene match. Germline V gene sequence: CDR1 LGHNA, CDR2 YSLEER. CDR3 sequence reads: CASSQSTSGFGSTDTQYF. DNA of the CDR3: TGCGCCAGCAGCCAATCAACTAGCGGGTTTGGTAGCACAGATACGCAGTATTTT.

V usage is TRBV20-1 and J usage is TRBJ2-7; the D gene is possibly TRBD2 (6 bases). Germline CDR1 reads DFQATT; CDR2 reads SNEGSKA (reference sequence). The CDR3 is 13 residues long. V lost 6 bases, J lost 4 bases, and 16 bases lay in between. The CDR3 nucleotides are TGCAGTGCATGGGACTGGCGCTCTTACGAGCAGTACTTC. Translated, it gives CSAWDWRSYEQYF.

This clonotype came up many times. The gene calls are TRBV29-1 and TRBJ2-7; TRBD1 aligns across 9 bases. CDR1 SQVTM and CDR2 ANQGSEA come from the germline V gene. J lost 1 base, V lost 5 bases, and 3 bases had no gene match. The CDR3 is made up of 13 amino acids. The CDR3 sequence is CSVLGTGSYEQYF. The DNA of the CDR3 is TGCAGCGTTCTCGGGACAGGGTCCTACGAGCAGTACTTC.

This clonotype was picked up a small number of times. The chain has TRBV7-2 and TRBJ2-4; 8 nucleotides match TRBD2. V was clipped by 5 bases and J by 7 bases; unmatched bases: 13. Germline V gives CDR1 SGHTA, CDR2 FQGNSA. CDR3 length: 16 amino acids. The CDR3 spells CASSGPSGGTHNIQYF. The CDR3 bases are TGTGCCAGCAGCGGACCGTCGGGAGGGACCCATAACATTCAGTACTTC. The variable domain in full, completed from reference TRBV7-2 and TRBJ2-4, reads GAGVSQSPSNKVTEKGKDVELRCDPISGHTALYWYRQSLGQGLEFLIYFQGNSAPDKSGLPSDRFSAERTGGSVSTLTIQRTQQEDSAVYLCASSGPSGGTHNIQYFGAGTRLSVL.

This sequence joins TRBV5-1 and TRBJ2-1; either TRBD1 or TRBD2 may fit D (5 bases each). Per germline, CDR1 SGHRS and CDR2 YFSETQ. The CDR3 sequence is 15 residues long. Trimming took 2 bases from V and 4 from J, leaving 13 bases between them. In DNA, the CDR3 is TGCGCCAGCAGCTTTTTGGGGGACCCATACAATGAGCAGTTCTTC. Its protein is CASSFLGDPYNEQFF.

In this sample, this clonotype turned up many times. The chain joins TRBV27 to TRBJ2-7; 7 bases map to TRBD1. This CDR3 region has 15 residues. V gave up 2 bases and J gave up 3 bases; unmatched junction bases: 7. Germline CDR1 is MNHEY and CDR2 is SMNVEV (reference sequence). The CDR3 loop reads CASSLRGDRGYEQYF. The CDR3 DNA is TGTGCCAGCAGTTTAAGAGGGGACAGAGGCTACGAGCAGTACTTC.

The gene calls are TRBV29-1 and TRBJ2-5, with TRBD2 identical over 8 bases. Germline trimming cut 6 bases from V and 5 bases from J; bases unmatched to any gene: 17. Germline CDR1 reads SQVTM; CDR2 reads ANQGSEA. The CDR3 length is 16 residues. As DNA, the CDR3 is TGCAGCGTCCTAAATGTAGCGGGACCTGGCCGGGAGACCCAGTACTTC. Its translation: CSVLNVAGPGRETQYF. Variable domain in full (rest from reference TRBV29-1 and TRBJ2-5): SAVISQKPSRDICQRGTSLTIQCQVDSQVTMMFWYRQQPGQSLTLIATANQGSEATYESGFVIDKFPISRPNLTFSTLTVSNMSPEDSSIYLCSVLNVAGPGRETQYFGPGTRLLVL.

This clonotype has ten or more counts. The chain links TRBV5-6 to TRBJ2-5; possible D gene TRBD1, 6 bases. Looked up from germline, CDR1 is SGHDT and CDR2 is YYEEEE. CDR3 length equals 16 residues. Trimming stripped 4 bases from V and 4 bases from J, with 20 bases between. CDR3 in amino acids: CASSPSRQAIGETQYF. The DNA of the CDR3 is TGTGCCAGCAGCCCCTCCCGACAGGCCATAGGAGAGACCCAGTACTTC.

This clonotype has just a few counts. This chain links TRBV2 with TRBJ1-1; D might be TRBD1 (5 bases). Germline V gene lookup returns CDR1 SNHLY and CDR2 FYNNEI. The CDR3 extends over 14 amino acids. Trimming pared 8 bases from V and 1 base from J, leaving 14 bases between. DNA for the CDR3: TGTGCCAGCTCCGAACGGGGGGGGAACACTGAAGCTTTCTTT. Translating it yields CASSERGGNTEAFF.

This clonotype has ten or more counts. J is TRBJ2-1 and V is TRBV3-1, with 11 bases matching TRBD1. The CDR3 consists of 15 residues. The ends lost 3 bases at V and 8 bases at J; junction bases unmatched: 6. Germline V gene sequence: CDR1 LGHDT, CDR2 YNNKEL (reference sequence). CDR3 coding DNA: TGTGCCAGCAGCCACCCGGGACAGGGGGAGTATGAGCAGTTCTTC. It yields the protein CASSHPGQGEYEQFF.

This clonotype has at least ten counts. This chain links TRBV12-3 or TRBV12-4 with TRBJ2-3, with a possible D match to TRBD1 (6 bases). The CDR3 is 12 residues long. Deletions cut 10 bases from V and 10 bases from J, with 18 bases between. CDR3 coding DNA: TGTGCCACCGATTCTAAAGGGGGTGCGCAGTATTTT. Its protein is CATDSKGGAQYF.

This clonotype occurred many times. The rearrangement joins TRBV5-1 to TRBJ2-5, with 7 nucleotides matching TRBD2. V lost 5 bases and J lost 2; bases outside the gene matches: 6. The germline V gene encodes CDR1 SGHRS and CDR2 YFSETQ. This CDR3 comprises 14 residues. CDR3 nucleotides: TGCGCCAGCAGTCAAGCGGGGCGGCAAGAGACCCAGTACTTC. As protein: CASSQAGRQETQYF.

This clonotype has ten or more counts. This rearrangement joins TRBV24-1 to TRBJ1-3, with a possible D match to TRBD1 (6 bases). The CDR3 consists of 16 residues. V lost 7 bases and J lost 0, with 15 bases in between. Germline loops: CDR1 KGHDR, CDR2 SFDVKD. CDR3 in DNA: TGTGCCACCAGCACCGGGACACCGAGCTCTGGAAACACCATATATTTT. It yields the protein CATSTGTPSSGNTIYF.

A few counts support this clonotype. CDR3: CASSGSSSTNTGELFF. Written as DNA, the CDR3 is TGTGCCAGCTCAGGCTCTTCTAGCACCAACACCGGGGAGCTGTTTTTT. The chain joins TRBV18 to TRBJ2-2, with D possibly matching TRBD2 (5 bases). From germline, CDR1 is KGHSH and CDR2 LQKENI. CDR3 length: 16 residues. V gave up 5 bases and J gave up 2 bases, with 15 bases separating them. The whole variable domain, filled in from reference TRBV18 and TRBJ2-2, reads NAGVMQNPRHLVRRRGQEARLRCSPMKGHSHVYWYRQLPEEGLKFMVYLQKENIIDESGMPKERFSAEFPKEGPSILRIQQVVRGDSAAYFCASSGSSSTNTGELFFGEGSRLTVL.

This clonotype was found many times. The rearrangement joins TRBV12-3 or TRBV12-4 to TRBJ2-1, with 13 bases matching TRBD2. V lost 6 bases and J lost 8; bases outside the gene matches: 7. CDR3 size: 15 residues. CDR3 nucleotide sequence: TGTGCCAGCAGCCCCGGGACTAGCGGGAACGATGAGCAGTTCTTC. Translation: CASSPGTSGNDEQFF.